What follows are 25 T cell receptor beta chains derived from one specimen sequenced in a study of graft-versus-host responses after intestinal transplantation. Profiling relied on immunoSEQ multiplex PCR, and the TCRdb table lists in-frame clones only, not all of them. The sample lists roughly 99,000 clones; 92% were seen once. No antigen is known for these receptors. The sequencing used unstimulated CD8+ T cells sorted from spleen or lymph node cells, collected before transplant. Receptors were obtained from a human donor who was the organ donor for an intestinal transplant.

The genes are TRBV5-4 and TRBJ2-7; 14 bases agree with TRBD2. With V trimmed by 4 bases and J by 7 bases, 10 bases remained unmatched. The CDR3 is 16 amino acids. Germline CDR1 and CDR2: SGHNT and YYREEE (reference sequence). In nucleotides, the CDR3 is TGTGCCAGCAGCCCGGGGACTAGCGGGAGCGAATATGAGCAGTACTTC. This encodes CASSPGTSGSEYEQYF.

The rearrangement joins TRBV4-1 to TRBJ2-1; D possibly corresponds to TRBD2 (5 bases). Per the germline V gene, CDR1 is MGHRA and CDR2 is YSYEKL. The V and J ends lost 5 bases and 8 bases respectively, with 10 bases between them. The CDR3 runs to 12 residues. The CDR3 region has the DNA TGCGCCAGCAGCTACCAGAGGGATGAGCAGTTCTTC. It yields the protein CASSYQRDEQFF.

The chain joins TRBV28 to TRBJ2-1; TRBD2 aligns across 10 bases. The V segment lost 2 bases and the J segment 4 bases; nucleotides outside the gene matches: 5. The CDR3 covers 16 residues. Per germline, CDR1 MDHEN and CDR2 SYDVKM. As DNA, the CDR3 is TGTGCCAGCAGTTTACTAGCGGGGGCTCTATACAATGAGCAGTTCTTC. Its translation is CASSLLAGALYNEQFF.

The chain carries TRBV4-2 and TRBJ1-5; a weak D match, TRBD1 (6 bases). Trimming took off 1 base at V and 4 bases at J, with 23 bases between the two ends. This CDR3 is 19 amino acids long. The germline V gene encodes CDR1 LGHNA and CDR2 YNFKEQ. DNA for the CDR3: TGTGCCAGCAGCCAAGGGGAGAAATTAACAGGTCAGGGGAATCAGCCCCAGCATTTT. This codes for CASSQGEKLTGQGNQPQHF.

This clone was recorded a few times. The rearrangement uses TRBV6-1 and TRBJ2-7; D is possibly TRBD2 (6 bases). CDR1 is MNHNS, CDR2 SASEGT, per germline. Trimming took 6 bases from V and 0 from J, leaving 15 bases between them. This CDR3 has 15 amino acids. CDR3 coding DNA: TGTGCCAGCAGATCTCTAGCGTCTAGCTCCTACGAGCAGTACTTC. It translates to CASRSLASSSYEQYF.

The chain carries TRBV11-2 and TRBJ1-1; D call uncertain. Germline CDR1 reads SGHAT; CDR2 reads FQNNGV. V lost 5 bases and J 1 base, leaving 17 bases between the germline ends. The CDR3 contains 16 residues. The CDR3 protein is CASSGTHGMSNTEAFF. In DNA form, the CDR3 reads TGTGCCAGCAGCGGAACCCACGGGATGTCGAACACTGAAGCTTTCTTT.

The rearrangement joins TRBV5-8 to TRBJ1-2; D is perhaps TRBD1 (5 bases). CDR1 and CDR2 from the germline V gene are SGHTS and YDEGEE. This CDR3 spans 16 amino acids. The germline V and J ends were trimmed by 4 bases and 0 bases, with 16 bases remaining between them. The CDR3 DNA reads as TGTGCCAGCAGCCTGAGGTACGACAGTTCTAACTATGGCTACACCTTC. This translates into CASSLRYDSSNYGYTF.

The V gene is TRBV19, the J gene TRBJ1-1, with D perhaps TRBD1 (5 bases). CDR3 length equals 15 residues. Germline CDR1 reads LNHDA; CDR2 reads SQIVND (reference sequence). Trimming removed 6 bases from V and 8 bases from J, with 22 bases in between. The CDR3 spells CASSMRRQTGDEAFF. The CDR3 nucleotides read TGTGCCAGTAGCATGCGACGACAAACGGGGGACGAAGCTTTCTTT.

This chain joins TRBV11-3 and TRBJ2-7; no reliable D call. V was shortened by 4 bases and J by 7 bases, with 11 bases between the two germline ends. Germline CDR1 SGHNT, CDR2 YENEEA. The CDR3 sequence is 12 residues long. The CDR3 reads CASSSLVREQYF. The CDR3 DNA is TGTGCCAGCAGCTCTCTCGTCAGGGAGCAGTACTTC.

V gene TRBV15 combines with J gene TRBJ2-7; 7 bases are shared with TRBD2. J was trimmed by 0 bases and V by 5 bases; bases with no gene match: 7. Germline loops: CDR1 LNHNV, CDR2 YYDKDF (reference sequence). The CDR3 loop spans 15 amino acids. CDR3 coding DNA: TGTGCCACCAGCGGGGGGGTGTCGATCTCCTACGAGCAGTACTTC. Amino acid sequence: CATSGGVSISYEQYF.

The gene calls are TRBV15 and TRBJ2-1, with 10 bases matching TRBD2. The germline V gene encodes CDR1 LNHNV and CDR2 YYDKDF (reference sequence). V lost 5 bases and J lost 5; bases outside the gene matches: 12. The CDR3 is 17 residues long. Here the CDR3 reads CATSGAYWTSGHNEQFF. The CDR3 nucleotides are TGTGCCACCAGCGGCGCCTACTGGACTAGCGGACACAATGAGCAGTTCTTC.

There are a few counts of this clone. V gene TRBV13 combines with J gene TRBJ1-1; the D gene is possibly TRBD1 (6 bases). The germline V gene has CDR1 PRHDT and CDR2 FYEKMQ (reference sequence). Trimming left V 1 base short and J 11 bases short, with 11 bases between. The CDR3 extends over 12 amino acids. CDR3 coding DNA: TGTGCCAGCAGCTTAGATCAGGGGCCGGCTTTCTTT. Its protein is CASSLDQGPAFF.

The J gene is TRBJ2-7, the V gene TRBV29-1, with TRBD1 matching over 7 bases. Looked up from germline, CDR1 is SQVTM and CDR2 is ANQGSEA. The CDR3 loop spans 14 amino acids. V gave up 4 bases and J gave up 3 bases; unmatched junction bases: 9. CDR3 amino acids: CSVAFSAGGYEQYF. DNA for the CDR3: TGCAGCGTTGCCTTCAGCGCAGGGGGCTACGAGCAGTACTTC.

The chain is built from TRBV19 and TRBJ2-6; 8 positions agree with TRBD1. This CDR3 comprises 18 residues. The junction had 14 bases not matched to a gene; V was cut back by 7 bases and J by 3 bases. In germline, CDR1 is LNHDA, CDR2 SQIVND (reference sequence). The CDR3 protein is CASKPTGGGLFGANVLTF. DNA for the CDR3: TGTGCCAGTAAGCCTACAGGGGGAGGTTTATTTGGGGCCAACGTCCTGACTTTC.

The rearrangement links TRBV9 to TRBJ2-1; D is undetermined. Germline CDR1 and CDR2: SGDLS and YYNGEE. The CDR3 contains 15 residues. V dropped 0 bases and J dropped 2 bases, with 9 bases sitting between them. CDR3 residues: CASSVVGEAYNEQFF. CDR3 nucleotide sequence: TGTGCCAGCAGCGTAGTAGGAGAGGCCTACAATGAGCAGTTCTTC.

This chain uses TRBV19 with TRBJ1-3, with D unclear. The CDR3 contains 15 residues. In germline, CDR1 is LNHDA, CDR2 SQIVND (reference sequence). With 3 bases removed from V and 4 bases from J, the gap between germline ends came to 13 bases. The CDR3 nucleotides are TGTGCCAGTAGTATTCCCACAAAATCGGGAAACACCATATATTTT. It specifies CASSIPTKSGNTIYF.

CDR3: CASSFSITGELFF. The CDR3 nucleotides read TGTGCCAGCAGCTTTTCTATCACCGGGGAGCTGTTTTTT. This chain connects TRBV7-9 to TRBJ2-2; D unclear. Germline V gene sequence: CDR1 SEHNR, CDR2 FQNEAQ (reference sequence). The length of the CDR3 is 13 residues. V lost 3 bases and J lost 4, with 6 bases in between.

V usage is TRBV27 and J usage is TRBJ1-1; D unclear. The CDR3 sequence is 15 residues long. In germline, CDR1 is MNHEY, CDR2 SMNVEV (reference sequence). Trimming took 0 bases from V and 0 from J, leaving 8 bases between them. The CDR3 reads CASSLSSPVNTEAFF. The CDR3 region has the DNA TGTGCCAGCAGTTTATCGAGTCCGGTGAACACTGAAGCTTTCTTT.

This clone came up once. V is TRBV30 and J is TRBJ2-3; 9 bases are a match to TRBD2. The CDR3 is 15 amino acids. The ends lost 0 bases at V and 4 bases at J; junction bases unmatched: 5. CDR1 and CDR2 from the germline V gene are GTSNPN and SVGIG (reference sequence). This chain's CDR3 is CAWSVGAGGPDTQYF. CDR3 nucleotide sequence: TGTGCCTGGAGTGTAGGGGCGGGAGGGCCAGATACGCAGTATTTT.

This clone was seen once. The chain has TRBV28 and TRBJ1-2; possibly TRBD1 for D (5 bases). The ends were cut back, 6 bases at V and 2 bases at J, with 16 bases in the middle. The V gene's germline CDR1 is MDHEN and CDR2 SYDVKM. The CDR3 extends over 15 amino acids. This CDR3 is CASSPWQGRNYGYTF. The CDR3 region has the DNA TGTGCCAGCAGCCCCTGGCAGGGAAGGAACTATGGCTACACCTTC.

This chain links TRBV28 with TRBJ1-1; 9 bases map to TRBD1. The CDR3 is 14 residues long. After removal of 4 bases from V and 7 bases from J, the junction contained 7 bases not matched to a gene. Per the germline V gene, CDR1 is MDHEN and CDR2 is SYDVKM. The CDR3 coding sequence is TGTGCCAGCAGTTCACTAGGACAGGGGTATGAAGCTTTCTTT. Residues: CASSSLGQGYEAFF.

This clone was observed once. The V and J genes are TRBV13 and TRBJ2-3, with TRBD2 matching 7 bases. Germline-derived CDR1 and CDR2 are PRHDT and FYEKMQ (reference sequence). This CDR3 is 16 amino acids long. V trimming: 1 base; J trimming: 5 bases; junction bases outside the gene matches: 9. Here the CDR3 reads CASSLVRGSSVDTQYF. The CDR3 DNA follows: TGTGCCAGCAGCTTAGTTCGCGGGAGTTCGGTAGATACGCAGTATTTT.

J is TRBJ1-5 and V is TRBV27; 8 bases are a match to TRBD1. This CDR3 has 15 amino acids. V was clipped by 5 bases and J by 5 bases; unmatched bases: 8. Germline CDR1 is MNHEY and CDR2 is SMNVEV (reference sequence). CDR3 sequence: CASSPSDRDDQPQHF. CDR3 in DNA: TGTGCCAGCAGTCCCTCGGACAGGGATGATCAGCCCCAGCATTTT.

This clone showed up just once. V gene TRBV5-1 combines with J gene TRBJ1-3; a possible D gene is TRBD1 (5 bases). The CDR3 loop spans 19 amino acids. Germline V gene sequence: CDR1 SGHRS, CDR2 YFSETQ. V lost 7 bases, J lost 1 base, and 27 bases lay in between. The CDR3 bases are TGCGCCAGCCCGGGTTGGCTTTTGCGACAGTGGTGGTCTGGAAACACCATATATTTT. The encoded protein is CASPGWLLRQWWSGNTIYF.

The rearrangement joins TRBV29-1 to TRBJ1-1, with 8 bases fitting TRBD1. Germline trimming cut 3 bases from V and 5 bases from J; bases unmatched to any gene: 5. Germline loops: CDR1 SQVTM, CDR2 ANQGSEA. This CDR3 contains 13 residues. CDR3 loop: CSVDPQGGTEAFF. For the CDR3, the DNA is TGCAGCGTTGACCCACAGGGGGGGACTGAAGCTTTCTTT.